This record concerns one T cell receptor beta chain sequence. This CDR3 has 17 residues. Looked up from germline, CDR1 is LGHNA and CDR2 is YNFKEQ. V was clipped by 0 bases and J by 7 bases; unmatched bases: 3. The data were obtained in a study of blood T cell repertoires in COVID-19. About the research overall: Sources were T cells, B-cell-depleted T cells, or PBMCs; the material itself was cDNA or gDNA.

Per the authors' pipeline: It was from reference gene primer amplification that nucleated cell counts were estimated. Repertoires were generated with immunoSEQ multiplex PCR, while TCRdb's copy carries only in-frame clones and drops some. That table supplies the V and J calls and clone size; D and trimming were determined from the DNA. The repertoire has 90,000 to 150,000 clones, just over 85% of them found once; the top ten carry around 0.81%. The J gene is TRBJ2-1, the V gene TRBV4-2, with 16 bases fitting TRBD2. Sequenced material: peripheral blood. The source is a woman aged 45-65 years with active or convalescent COVID-19. The CDR3 DNA follows: TGTGCCAGCAGCCAAGATTTGGGACTAGCGGGAGGGAATGAGCAGTTCTTC. Translation gives CASSQDLGLAGGNEQFF.